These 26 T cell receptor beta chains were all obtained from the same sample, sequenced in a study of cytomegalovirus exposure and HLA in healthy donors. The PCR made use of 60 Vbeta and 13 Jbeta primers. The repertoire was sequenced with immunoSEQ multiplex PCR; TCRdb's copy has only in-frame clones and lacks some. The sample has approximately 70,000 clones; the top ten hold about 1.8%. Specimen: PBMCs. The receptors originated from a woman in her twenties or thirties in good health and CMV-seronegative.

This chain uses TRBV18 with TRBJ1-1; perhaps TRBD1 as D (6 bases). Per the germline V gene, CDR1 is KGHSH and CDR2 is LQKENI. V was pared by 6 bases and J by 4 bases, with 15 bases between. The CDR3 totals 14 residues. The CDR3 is CASSLRQVGTEAFF. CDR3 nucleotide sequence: TGTGCCAGCTCCCTTCGACAGGTAGGCACTGAAGCTTTCTTT.

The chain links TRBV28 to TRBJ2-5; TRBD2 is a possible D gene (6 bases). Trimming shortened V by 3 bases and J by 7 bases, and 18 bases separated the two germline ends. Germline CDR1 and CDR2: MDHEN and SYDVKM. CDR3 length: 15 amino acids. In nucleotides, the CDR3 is TGTGCCAGCAGTTTGTGGACTGCCAAGGAGGGGACCCAGTACTTC. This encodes CASSLWTAKEGTQYF.

The CDR3 loop reads CASSWGPGGPFEQYF. Written as DNA, the CDR3 is TGCGCCAGCAGCTGGGGTCCGGGAGGGCCTTTTGAGCAGTACTTC. The chain joins TRBV5-1 to TRBJ2-7; TRBD2 matches at 8 bases. Trimming at V came to 3 bases and at J to 7 bases, leaving 12 bases not matched to a gene. The CDR3 is 15 amino acids. CDR1 SGHRS and CDR2 YFSETQ come from the germline V gene.

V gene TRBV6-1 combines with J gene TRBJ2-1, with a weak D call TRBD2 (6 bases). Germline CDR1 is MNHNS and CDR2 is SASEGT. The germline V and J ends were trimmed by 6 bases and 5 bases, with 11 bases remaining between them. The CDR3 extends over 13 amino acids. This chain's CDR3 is CASSLGLNNEQFF. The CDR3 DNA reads TGTGCCAGCAGCTTGGGACTTAACAATGAGCAGTTCTTC.

The CDR3, as DNA: TGTGCCAGCTCACCACAGGGACAGAACACTGAAGCTTTCTTT. Its protein is CASSPQGQNTEAFF. The rearrangement links TRBV18 to TRBJ1-1, with D possibly matching TRBD1 (6 bases). Trimming cost V 1 base and J 1 base, with 7 bases left between them. Germline CDR1 reads KGHSH; CDR2 reads LQKENI. This CDR3 contains 14 residues.

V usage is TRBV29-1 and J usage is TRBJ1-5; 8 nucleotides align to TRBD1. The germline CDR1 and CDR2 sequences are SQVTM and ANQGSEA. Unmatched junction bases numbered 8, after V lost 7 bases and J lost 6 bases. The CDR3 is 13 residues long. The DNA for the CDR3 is TGCAGCGCAGCAGGGGGCGCGGGTCAGCCCCAGCATTTT. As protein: CSAAGGAGQPQHF.

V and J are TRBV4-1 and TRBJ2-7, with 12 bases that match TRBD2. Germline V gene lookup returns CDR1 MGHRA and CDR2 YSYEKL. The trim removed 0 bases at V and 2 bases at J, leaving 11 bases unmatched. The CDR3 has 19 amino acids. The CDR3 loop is CASSQEVALAGGVAYEQYF. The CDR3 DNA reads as TGCGCCAGCAGCCAAGAAGTCGCGCTAGCGGGGGGGGTGGCCTACGAGCAGTACTTC.

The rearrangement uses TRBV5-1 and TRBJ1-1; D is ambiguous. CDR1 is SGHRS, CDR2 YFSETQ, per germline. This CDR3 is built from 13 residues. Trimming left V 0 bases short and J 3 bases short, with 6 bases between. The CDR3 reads CASSLGADTEAFF. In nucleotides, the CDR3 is TGCGCCAGCAGCTTGGGGGCCGACACTGAAGCTTTCTTT.

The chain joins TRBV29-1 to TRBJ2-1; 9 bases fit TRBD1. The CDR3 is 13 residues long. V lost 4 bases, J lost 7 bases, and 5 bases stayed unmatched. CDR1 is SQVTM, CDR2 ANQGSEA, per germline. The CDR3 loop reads CSVATGGTNEQFF. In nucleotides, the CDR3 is TGCAGCGTTGCGACAGGGGGAACGAATGAGCAGTTCTTC.

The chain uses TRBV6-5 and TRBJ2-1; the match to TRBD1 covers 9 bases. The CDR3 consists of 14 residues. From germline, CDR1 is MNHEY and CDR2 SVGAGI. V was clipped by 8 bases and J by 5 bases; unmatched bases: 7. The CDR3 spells CASSGTGQNNEQFF. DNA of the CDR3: TGTGCCAGCTCCGGGACAGGGCAAAACAATGAGCAGTTCTTC.

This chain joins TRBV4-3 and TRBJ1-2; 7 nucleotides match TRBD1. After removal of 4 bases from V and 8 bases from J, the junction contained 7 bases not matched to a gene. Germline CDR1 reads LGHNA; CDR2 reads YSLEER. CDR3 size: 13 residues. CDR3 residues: CASSPSTGVGYTF. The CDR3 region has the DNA TGCGCCAGCAGCCCCTCTACAGGGGTCGGCTACACCTTC.

The CDR3 loop is CASSLQGTMNTEAFF. In nucleotides, the CDR3 is TGTGCCAGCAGCTTACAGGGTACAATGAACACTGAAGCTTTCTTT. V usage is TRBV13 and J usage is TRBJ1-1; maybe TRBD1 (5 bases). The germline V and J ends were trimmed by 2 bases and 0 bases, with 10 bases remaining between them. CDR3 length equals 15 residues. Germline values: CDR1 PRHDT, CDR2 FYEKMQ (reference sequence).

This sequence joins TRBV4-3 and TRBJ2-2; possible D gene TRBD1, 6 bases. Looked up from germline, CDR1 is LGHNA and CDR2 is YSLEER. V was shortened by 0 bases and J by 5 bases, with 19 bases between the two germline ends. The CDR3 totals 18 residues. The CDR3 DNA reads TGCGCCAGCAGCCAAGACGTAAGAACAGGGCGAAGGACCGGGGAGCTGTTTTTT. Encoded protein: CASSQDVRTGRRTGELFF.

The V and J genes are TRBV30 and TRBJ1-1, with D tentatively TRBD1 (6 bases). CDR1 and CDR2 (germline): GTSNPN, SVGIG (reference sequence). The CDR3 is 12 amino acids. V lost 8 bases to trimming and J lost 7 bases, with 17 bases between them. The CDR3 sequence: CAVQGRVGEAFF. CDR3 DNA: TGTGCCGTACAGGGAAGGGTCGGTGAAGCTTTCTTT.

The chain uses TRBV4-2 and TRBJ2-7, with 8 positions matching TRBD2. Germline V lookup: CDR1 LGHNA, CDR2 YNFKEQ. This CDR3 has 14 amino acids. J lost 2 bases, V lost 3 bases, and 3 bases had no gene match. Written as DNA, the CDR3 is TGTGCCAGCAGCCACCGGGAGGGAACCTACGAGCAGTACTTC. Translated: CASSHREGTYEQYF.

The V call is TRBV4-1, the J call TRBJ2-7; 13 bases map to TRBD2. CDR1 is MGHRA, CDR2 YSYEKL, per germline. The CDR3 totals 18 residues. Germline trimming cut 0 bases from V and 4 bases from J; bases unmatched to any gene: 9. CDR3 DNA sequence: TGCGCCAGCAGCCAAGATTCGGGACTAGCGGGACCCTTATACGAGCAGTACTTC. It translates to CASSQDSGLAGPLYEQYF.

The CDR3 DNA reads TGTGCCAGCAGCGAGACAGCTAACACTGAAGCTTTCTTT. As protein: CASSETANTEAFF. The chain recombines TRBV9 with TRBJ1-1; the D gene is possibly TRBD1 (5 bases). The CDR3 spans 13 residues. CDR1 SGDLS and CDR2 YYNGEE come from the germline V gene. V was cut by 3 bases and J by 2 bases, with 8 bases left in between.

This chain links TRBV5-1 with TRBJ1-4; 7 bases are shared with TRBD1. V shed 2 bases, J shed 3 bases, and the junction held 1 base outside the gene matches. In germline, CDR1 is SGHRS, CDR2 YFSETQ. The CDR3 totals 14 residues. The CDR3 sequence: CASSFTGANEKLFF. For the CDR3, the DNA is TGCGCCAGCAGCTTTACAGGGGCTAATGAAAAACTGTTTTTT.

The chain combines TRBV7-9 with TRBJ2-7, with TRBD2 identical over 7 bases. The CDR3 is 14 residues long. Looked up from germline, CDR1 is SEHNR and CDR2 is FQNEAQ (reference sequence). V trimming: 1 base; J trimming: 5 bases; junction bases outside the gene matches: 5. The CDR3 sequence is CASSLGGGKDEQYF. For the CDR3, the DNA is TGTGCCAGCAGCTTAGGGGGAGGGAAGGACGAGCAGTACTTC.

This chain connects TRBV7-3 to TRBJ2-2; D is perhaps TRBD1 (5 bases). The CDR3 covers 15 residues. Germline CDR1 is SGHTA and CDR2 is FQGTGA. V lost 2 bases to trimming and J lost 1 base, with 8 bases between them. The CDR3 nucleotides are TGTGCCAGCAGCTTACGGCAGGGGAACACCGGGGAGCTGTTTTTT. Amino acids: CASSLRQGNTGELFF. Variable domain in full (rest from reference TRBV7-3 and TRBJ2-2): GAGVSQTPSNKVTEKGKYVELRCDPISGHTALYWYRQSLGQGPEFLIYFQGTGAADDSGLPNDRFFAVRPEGSVSTLKIQRTERGDSAVYLCASSLRQGNTGELFFGEGSRLTVL.

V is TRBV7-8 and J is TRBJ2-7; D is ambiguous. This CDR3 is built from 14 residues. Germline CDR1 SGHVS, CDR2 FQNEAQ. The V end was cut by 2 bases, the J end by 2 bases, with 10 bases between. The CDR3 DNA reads TGTGCCAGCAGCTTATACGCAGGTCCCTACGAGCAGTACTTC. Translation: CASSLYAGPYEQYF.

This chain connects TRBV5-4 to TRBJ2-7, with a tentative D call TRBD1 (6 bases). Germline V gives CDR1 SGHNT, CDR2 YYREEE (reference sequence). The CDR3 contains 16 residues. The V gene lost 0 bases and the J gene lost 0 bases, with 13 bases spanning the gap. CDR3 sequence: CASSLGGGRSSYEQYF. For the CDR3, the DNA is TGTGCCAGCAGCTTGGGAGGGGGTCGGAGCTCCTACGAGCAGTACTTC.

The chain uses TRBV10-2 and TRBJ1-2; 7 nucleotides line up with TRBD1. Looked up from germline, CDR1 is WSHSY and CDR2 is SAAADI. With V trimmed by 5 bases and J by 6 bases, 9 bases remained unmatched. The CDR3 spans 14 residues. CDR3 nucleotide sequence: TGCGCCAGCAGTACTTCCGGGACAGAAGATGGCTACACCTTC. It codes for CASSTSGTEDGYTF.

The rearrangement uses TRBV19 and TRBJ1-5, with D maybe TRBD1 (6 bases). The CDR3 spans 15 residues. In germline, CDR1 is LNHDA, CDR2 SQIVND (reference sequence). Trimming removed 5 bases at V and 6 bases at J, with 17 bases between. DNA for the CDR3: TGTGCCAGTAGTTCCACAGGGATAAGGATTCAGCCCCAGCATTTT. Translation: CASSSTGIRIQPQHF. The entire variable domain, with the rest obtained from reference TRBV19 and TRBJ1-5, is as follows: DGGITQSPKYLFRKEGQNVTLSCEQNLNHDAMYWYRQDPGQGLRLIYYSQIVNDFQKGDIAEGYSVSREKKESFPLTVTSAQKNPTAFYLCASSSTGIRIQPQHFGDGTRLSIL.

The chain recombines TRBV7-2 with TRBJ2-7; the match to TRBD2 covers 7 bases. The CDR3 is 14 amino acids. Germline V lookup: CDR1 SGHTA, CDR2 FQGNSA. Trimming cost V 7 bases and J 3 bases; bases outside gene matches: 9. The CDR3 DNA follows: TGTGCCAGCACCCGGGAGGTGGGAGGCTACGAGCAGTACTTC. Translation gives CASTREVGGYEQYF.

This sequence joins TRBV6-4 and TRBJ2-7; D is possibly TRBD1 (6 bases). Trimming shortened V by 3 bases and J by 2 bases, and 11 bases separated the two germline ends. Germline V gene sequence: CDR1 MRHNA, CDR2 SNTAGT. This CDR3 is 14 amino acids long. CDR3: CASSDGTQPYEQYF. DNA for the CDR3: TGTGCCAGCAGTGATGGGACACAGCCCTACGAGCAGTACTTC.